This TCR beta chain was documented in a study of T-cell memory formation after mild COVID-19. Study-level results: Clones shrinking from day 15 to 85 showed even CD4/CD8 mixes; later expanders tilted CD4+. Among contracting clones, CD4+ were mainly CM/EM and CD8+ enriched in EMRA.

With V trimmed by 8 bases and J by 3 bases, 9 bases remained unmatched. The CDR3 contains 14 residues. This clonotype was seen at least ten times. Antigen: not known. Constant-segment primers were used for 5'RACE, and the resulting TCR alpha and TCR beta cDNA libraries carried sample barcodes and UMIs. TCRdb used MiXCR to reprocess the 5' RACE reads, holding one entry per CDR3 protein. This table holds roughly 200,000 distinct CDR3 sequences, 9% to 10% found once. The V and J genes are TRBV12-3 or TRBV12-4 and TRBJ2-5; 7 bases are a match to TRBD2. Sequencing input: PBMCs or a T cell subset sorted from them (not recorded which). The clonotype originates from a young man who had mild COVID-19 (a few samples of this study predate the infection). Cell type and time point are not known. In nucleotides, the CDR3 is TGTGCCAGCGGAGCTCCGGCGGGGGAAGAGACCCAGTACTTC. Amino acid sequence: CASGAPAGEETQYF.